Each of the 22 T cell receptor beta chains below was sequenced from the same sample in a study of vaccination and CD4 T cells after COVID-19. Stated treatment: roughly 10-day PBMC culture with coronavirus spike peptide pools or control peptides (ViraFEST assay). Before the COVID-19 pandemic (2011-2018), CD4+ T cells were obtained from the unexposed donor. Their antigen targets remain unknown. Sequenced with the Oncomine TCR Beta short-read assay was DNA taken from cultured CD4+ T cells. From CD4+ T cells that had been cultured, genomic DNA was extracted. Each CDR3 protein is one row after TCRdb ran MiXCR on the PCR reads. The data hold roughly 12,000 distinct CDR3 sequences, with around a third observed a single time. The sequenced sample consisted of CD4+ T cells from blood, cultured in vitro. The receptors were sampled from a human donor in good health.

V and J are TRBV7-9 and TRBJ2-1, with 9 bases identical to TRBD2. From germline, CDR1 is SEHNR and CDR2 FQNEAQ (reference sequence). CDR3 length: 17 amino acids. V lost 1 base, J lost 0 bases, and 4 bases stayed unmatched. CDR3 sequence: CASSLGLAASSYNEQFF. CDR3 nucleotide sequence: TGTGCCAGCAGCTTAGGACTAGCGGCGAGCTCCTACAATGAGCAGTTCTTC.

The CDR3: CASSLGRGQEQYF. The DNA of the CDR3 is TGTGCCAGCAGCTTAGGCAGGGGGCAGGAGCAGTACTTC. The rearrangement uses TRBV7-2 and TRBJ2-7, with 8 bases lining up with TRBD1. Looked up from germline, CDR1 is SGHTA and CDR2 is FQGNSA. V shed 1 base, J shed 7 bases, and the junction held 3 bases outside the gene matches. The CDR3 sequence is 13 residues long.

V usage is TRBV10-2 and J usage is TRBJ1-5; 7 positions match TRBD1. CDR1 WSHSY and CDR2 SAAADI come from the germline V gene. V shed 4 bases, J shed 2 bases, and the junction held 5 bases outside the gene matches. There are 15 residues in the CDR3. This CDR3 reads CASSAAGQGNQPQHF. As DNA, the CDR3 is TGCGCCAGCAGTGCCGCCGGACAGGGCAATCAGCCCCAGCATTTT.

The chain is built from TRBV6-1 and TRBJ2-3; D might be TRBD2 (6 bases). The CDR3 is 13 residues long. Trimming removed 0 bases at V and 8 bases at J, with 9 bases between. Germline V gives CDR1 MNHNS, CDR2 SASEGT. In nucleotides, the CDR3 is TGTGCCAGCAGTGAAGCTCTAGCGAGTACGCAGTATTTT. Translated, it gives CASSEALASTQYF.

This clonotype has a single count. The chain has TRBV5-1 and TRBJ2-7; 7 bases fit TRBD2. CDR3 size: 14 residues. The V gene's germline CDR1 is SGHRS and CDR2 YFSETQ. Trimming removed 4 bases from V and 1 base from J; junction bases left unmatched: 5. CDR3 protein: CASSAGDYSYEQYF. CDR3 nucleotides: TGCGCCAGCAGCGCGGGGGACTATTCCTACGAGCAGTACTTC.

The CDR3 bases are TGTGCCAGCTCACAGGGAAAGCAAGAGACCCAGTACTTC. Translated, it gives CASSQGKQETQYF. The chain carries TRBV18 and TRBJ2-5; D gene ambiguous. The CDR3 runs 13 residues. Trimming removed 4 bases from V and 2 bases from J, with 8 bases in between. Germline CDR1 reads KGHSH; CDR2 reads LQKENI.

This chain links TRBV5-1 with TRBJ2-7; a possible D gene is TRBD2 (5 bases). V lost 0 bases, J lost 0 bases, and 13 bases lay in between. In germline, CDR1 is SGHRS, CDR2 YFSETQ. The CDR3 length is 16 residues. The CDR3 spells CASSLGPEVSSYEQYF. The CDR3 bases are TGCGCCAGCAGCTTGGGGCCGGAGGTCAGCTCCTACGAGCAGTACTTC.

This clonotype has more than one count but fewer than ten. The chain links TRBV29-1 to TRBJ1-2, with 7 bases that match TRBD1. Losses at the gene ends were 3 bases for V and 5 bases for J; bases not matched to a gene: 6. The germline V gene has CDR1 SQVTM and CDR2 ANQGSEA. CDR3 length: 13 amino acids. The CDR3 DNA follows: TGCAGCGTTGATCCTGACAGGGCGTATGGCTACACCTTC. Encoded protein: CSVDPDRAYGYTF.

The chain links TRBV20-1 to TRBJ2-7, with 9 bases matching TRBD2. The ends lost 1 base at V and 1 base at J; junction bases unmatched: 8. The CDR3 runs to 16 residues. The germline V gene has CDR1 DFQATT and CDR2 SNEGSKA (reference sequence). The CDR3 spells CSARGALAGESYEQYF. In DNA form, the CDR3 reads TGCAGTGCTAGAGGGGCGTTAGCGGGAGAATCCTACGAGCAGTACTTC.

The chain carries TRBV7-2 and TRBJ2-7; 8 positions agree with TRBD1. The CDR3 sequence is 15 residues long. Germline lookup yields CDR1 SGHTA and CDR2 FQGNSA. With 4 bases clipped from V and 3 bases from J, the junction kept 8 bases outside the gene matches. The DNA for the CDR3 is TGTGCCAGCAGCTCCCGGACGGGGACAGGCTACGAGCAGTACTTC. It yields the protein CASSSRTGTGYEQYF.

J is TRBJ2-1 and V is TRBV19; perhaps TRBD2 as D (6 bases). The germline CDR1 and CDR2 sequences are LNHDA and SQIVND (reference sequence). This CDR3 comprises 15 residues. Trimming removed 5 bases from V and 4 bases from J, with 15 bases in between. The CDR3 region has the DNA TGTGCCAGTAGTCATCGTGGCGGGATATACAATGAGCAGTTCTTC. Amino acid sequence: CASSHRGGIYNEQFF.

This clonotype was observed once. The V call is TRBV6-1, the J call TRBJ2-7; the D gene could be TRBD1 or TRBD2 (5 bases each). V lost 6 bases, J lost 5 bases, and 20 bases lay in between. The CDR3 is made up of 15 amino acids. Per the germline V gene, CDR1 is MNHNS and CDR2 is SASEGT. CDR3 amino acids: CASSERGVTHDEQYF. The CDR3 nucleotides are TGTGCCAGCAGCGAAAGGGGAGTGACTCACGACGAGCAGTACTTC.

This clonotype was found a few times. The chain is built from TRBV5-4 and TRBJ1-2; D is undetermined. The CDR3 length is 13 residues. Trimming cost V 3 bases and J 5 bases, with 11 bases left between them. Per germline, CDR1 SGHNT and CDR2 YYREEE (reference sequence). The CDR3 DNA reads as TGTGCCAGCAGCTCCGGGTCCCAATATGGCTACACCTTC. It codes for CASSSGSQYGYTF. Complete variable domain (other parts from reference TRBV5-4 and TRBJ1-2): ETGVTQSPTHLIKTRGQQVTLRCSSQSGHNTVSWYQQALGQGPQFIFQYYREEENGRGNFPPRFSGLQFPNYSSELNVNALELDDSALYLCASSSGSQYGYTFGSGTRLTVV.

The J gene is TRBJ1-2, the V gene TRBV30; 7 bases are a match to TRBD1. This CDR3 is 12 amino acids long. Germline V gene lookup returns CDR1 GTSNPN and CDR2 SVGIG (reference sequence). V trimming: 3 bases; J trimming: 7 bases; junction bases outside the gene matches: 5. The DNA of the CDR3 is TGTGCCTGGAGGTGGGCAGGGGGTGGCTACACCTTC. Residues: CAWRWAGGGYTF.

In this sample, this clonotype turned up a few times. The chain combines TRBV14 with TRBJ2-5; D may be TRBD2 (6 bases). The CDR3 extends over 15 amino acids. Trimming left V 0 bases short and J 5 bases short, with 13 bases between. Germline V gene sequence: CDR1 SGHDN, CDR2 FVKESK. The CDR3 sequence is CASSQDGLARETQYF. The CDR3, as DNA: TGTGCCAGCAGCCAAGATGGGCTAGCGCGGGAGACCCAGTACTTC.

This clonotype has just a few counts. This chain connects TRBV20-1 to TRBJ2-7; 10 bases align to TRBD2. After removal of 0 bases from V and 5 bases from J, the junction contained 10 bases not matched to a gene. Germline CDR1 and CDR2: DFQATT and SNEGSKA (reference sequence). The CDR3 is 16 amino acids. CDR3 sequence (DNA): TGCAGTGCTAGAGATCTACTAGCGGGAATGATCCACGAGCAGTACTTC. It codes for CSARDLLAGMIHEQYF.

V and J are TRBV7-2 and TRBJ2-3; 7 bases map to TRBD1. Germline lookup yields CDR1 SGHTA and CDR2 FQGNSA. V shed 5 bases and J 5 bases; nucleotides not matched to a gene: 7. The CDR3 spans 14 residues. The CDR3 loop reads CASSETGSGDTQYF. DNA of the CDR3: TGTGCCAGCAGCGAGACAGGGTCGGGAGATACGCAGTATTTT.

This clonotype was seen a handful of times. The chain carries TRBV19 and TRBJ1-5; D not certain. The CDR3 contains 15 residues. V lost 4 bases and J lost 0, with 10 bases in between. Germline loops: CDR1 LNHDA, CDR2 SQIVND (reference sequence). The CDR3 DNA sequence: TGTGCCAGTAGTAGAGACGCTTATAGCAATCAGCCCCAGCATTTT. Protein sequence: CASSRDAYSNQPQHF.

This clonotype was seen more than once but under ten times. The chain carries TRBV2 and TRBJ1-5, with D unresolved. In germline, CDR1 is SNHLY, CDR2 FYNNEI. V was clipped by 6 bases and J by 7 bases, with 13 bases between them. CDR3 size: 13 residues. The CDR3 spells CASRYRREQPQHF. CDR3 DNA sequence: TGTGCCAGCAGATACAGACGAGAACAGCCCCAGCATTTT.

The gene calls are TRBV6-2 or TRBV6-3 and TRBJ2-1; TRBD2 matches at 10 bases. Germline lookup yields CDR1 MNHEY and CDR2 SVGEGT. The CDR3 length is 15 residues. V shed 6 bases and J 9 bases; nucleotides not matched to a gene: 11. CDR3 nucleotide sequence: TGTGCCAGCAGCCGGACTAGCGGAGGGGGGTCTGAGCAGTTCTTC. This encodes CASSRTSGGGSEQFF.

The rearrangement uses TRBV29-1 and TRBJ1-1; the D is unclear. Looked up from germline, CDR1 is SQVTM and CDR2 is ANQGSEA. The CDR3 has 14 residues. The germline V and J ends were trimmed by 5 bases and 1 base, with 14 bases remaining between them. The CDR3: CSVKSGWSNTEAFF. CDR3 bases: TGCAGCGTTAAAAGTGGGTGGTCGAACACTGAAGCTTTCTTT.

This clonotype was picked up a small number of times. CDR3 DNA: TGTGCCAGTAGTAGGGGGGACACTGACCTGGGTCCCCTCCACTTT. Protein product: CASSRGDTDLGPLHF. The chain joins TRBV19 to TRBJ1-6; weak D call: TRBD1 (6 bases). With 4 bases removed from V and 13 bases from J, the gap between germline ends came to 20 bases. CDR3 length equals 15 residues. Looked up from germline, CDR1 is LNHDA and CDR2 is SQIVND (reference sequence).